Included here is one T cell receptor beta chain sequence, with context. Other nucleotide sequences from this sample produce the same CDR3. Germline CDR1 reads MGHDK; CDR2 reads SYGVNS. V was trimmed by 1 base and J by 4 bases, leaving 2 bases between them. The CDR3 has 11 amino acids. This record comes from a study of blood T cell repertoires in COVID-19. The overall study: T cells, B-cell-depleted T cells, or PBMCs provided the cDNA or gDNA that served as material.

In the authors' workflow: Reference gene primer amplification gave estimated nucleated cell counts. Here immunoSEQ multiplex PCR was the method, and the copy in TCRdb shows in-frame clones only, minus some. That table is the source of V, J and clone size, and D and trimming were worked out from the DNA. Among around 120,000 clones, around 79% were seen once, and the ten largest hold roughly 2%. The rearrangement uses TRBV25-1 and TRBJ2-7; D call uncertain. The clonotype comes from a man between 65 and 85 years old with acute or convalescent COVID-19. The sequenced sample consisted of peripheral blood. The CDR3 DNA reads TGTGCCAGCAGTGAATCTTACGAGCAGTACTTC. Protein: CASSESYEQYF.